This T cell receptor (beta chain) was obtained from a study of T cell responses to AZD1222 COVID-19 vaccine. Sequencing was performed with immunoSEQ multiplex PCR; in TCRdb, only in-frame clones are kept and a portion is missing. The repertoire holds roughly 90,000 clones, with roughly 90% as singletons. The sequence derives from an adult who received the AZD1222 COVID-19 vaccine. The sample here was peripheral blood, taken 28 days after the second AZD1222 dose.

CDR3 residues: CASSFLSWGDWVNTEAFF. DNA of the CDR3: TGTGCCAGCAGTTTTCTTTCGTGGGGCGACTGGGTGAACACTGAAGCTTTCTTT. The chain joins TRBV28 to TRBJ1-1; a possible D gene is TRBD1 (5 bases). The CDR3 runs to 18 residues. Germline values: CDR1 MDHEN, CDR2 SYDVKM. The ends were cut back, 3 bases at V and 0 bases at J, with 20 bases in the middle.